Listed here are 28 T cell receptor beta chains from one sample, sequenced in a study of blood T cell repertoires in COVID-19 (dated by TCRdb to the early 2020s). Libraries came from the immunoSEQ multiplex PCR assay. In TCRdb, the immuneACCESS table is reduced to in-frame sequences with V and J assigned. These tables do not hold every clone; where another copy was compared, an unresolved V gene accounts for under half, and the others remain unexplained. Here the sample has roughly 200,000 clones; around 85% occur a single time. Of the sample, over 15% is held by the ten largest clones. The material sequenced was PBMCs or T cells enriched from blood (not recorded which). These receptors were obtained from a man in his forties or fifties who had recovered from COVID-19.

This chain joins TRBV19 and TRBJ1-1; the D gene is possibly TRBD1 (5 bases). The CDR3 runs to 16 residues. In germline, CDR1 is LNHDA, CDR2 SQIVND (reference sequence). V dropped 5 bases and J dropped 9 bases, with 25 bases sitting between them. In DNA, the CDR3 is TGTGCCAGTAGTGACGGGACTGCGGTCAATCGGGGTAAAGCTTTCTTT. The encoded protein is CASSDGTAVNRGKAFF.

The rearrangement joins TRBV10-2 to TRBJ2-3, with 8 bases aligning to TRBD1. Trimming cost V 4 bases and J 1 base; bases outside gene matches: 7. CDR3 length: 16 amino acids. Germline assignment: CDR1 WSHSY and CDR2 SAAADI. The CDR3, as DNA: TGCGCCAGCAGTGGGCAGGGGGCGCGAGGCACAGATACGCAGTATTTT. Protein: CASSGQGARGTDTQYF.

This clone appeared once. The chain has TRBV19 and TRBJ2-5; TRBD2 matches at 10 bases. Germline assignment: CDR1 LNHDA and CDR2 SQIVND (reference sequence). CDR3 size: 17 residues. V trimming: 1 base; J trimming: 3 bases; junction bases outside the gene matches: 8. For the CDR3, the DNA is TGTGCCAGTAGTATAGTTCCAAGCGGGAGGGCCGAAGAGACCCAGTACTTC. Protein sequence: CASSIVPSGRAEETQYF. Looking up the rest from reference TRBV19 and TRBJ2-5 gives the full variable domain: DGGITQSPKYLFRKEGQNVTLSCEQNLNHDAMYWYRQDPGQGLRLIYYSQIVNDFQKGDIAEGYSVSREKKESFPLTVTSAQKNPTAFYLCASSIVPSGRAEETQYFGPGTRLLVL.

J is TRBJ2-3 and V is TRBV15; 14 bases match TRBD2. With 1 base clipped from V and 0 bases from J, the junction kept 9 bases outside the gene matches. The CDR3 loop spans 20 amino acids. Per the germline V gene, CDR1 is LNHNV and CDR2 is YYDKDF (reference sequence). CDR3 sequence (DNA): TGTGCCACCAGCAGAGGTCCGGGACTAGCGGGAGTTACTAGCACAGATACGCAGTATTTT. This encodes CATSRGPGLAGVTSTDTQYF.

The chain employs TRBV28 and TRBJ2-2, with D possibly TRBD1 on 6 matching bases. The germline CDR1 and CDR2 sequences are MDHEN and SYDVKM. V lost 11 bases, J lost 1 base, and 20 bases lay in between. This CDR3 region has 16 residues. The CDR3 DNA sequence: TGTGCCCGAGGGGCGACGACAGGACTGAACACCGGGGAGCTGTTTTTT. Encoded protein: CARGATTGLNTGELFF.

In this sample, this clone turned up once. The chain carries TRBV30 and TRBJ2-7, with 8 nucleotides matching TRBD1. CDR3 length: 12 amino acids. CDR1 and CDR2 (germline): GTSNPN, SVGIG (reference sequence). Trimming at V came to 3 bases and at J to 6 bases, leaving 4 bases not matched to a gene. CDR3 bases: TGTGCCTGGAGCAAGACAGGGGTCGAGCAGTACTTC. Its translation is CAWSKTGVEQYF.

This CDR3 is CASSRRQGQKYEQYF. Written as DNA, the CDR3 is TGTGCCAGCAGCCGGCGGCAGGGTCAAAAATACGAGCAGTACTTC. The chain employs TRBV7-6 and TRBJ2-7; tentative D call: TRBD1 (5 bases). The CDR3 length is 15 residues. V lost 5 bases to trimming and J lost 4 bases, with 18 bases between them. Germline V gives CDR1 SGHVS, CDR2 FNYEAQ.

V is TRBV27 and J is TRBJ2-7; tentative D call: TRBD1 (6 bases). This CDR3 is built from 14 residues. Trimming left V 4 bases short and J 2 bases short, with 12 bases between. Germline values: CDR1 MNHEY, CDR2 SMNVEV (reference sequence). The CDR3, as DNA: TGTGCCAGCAGTTCCTACCGGGACACCTACGAGCAGTACTTC. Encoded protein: CASSSYRDTYEQYF.

The CDR3 sequence is CASSPGSGYNSPLHF. Written as DNA, the CDR3 is TGTGCCAGCAGCCCGGGGAGCGGCTATAATTCACCCCTCCACTTT. The rearrangement uses TRBV9 and TRBJ1-6; D not certain. Trimming cost V 4 bases and J 3 bases, with 11 bases left between them. Germline CDR1 reads SGDLS; CDR2 reads YYNGEE. The CDR3 is 15 residues long.

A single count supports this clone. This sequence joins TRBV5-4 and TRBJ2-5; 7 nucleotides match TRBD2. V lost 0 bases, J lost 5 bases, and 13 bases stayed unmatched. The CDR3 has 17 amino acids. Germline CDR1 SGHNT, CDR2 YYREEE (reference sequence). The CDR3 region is CASSLAWRGGPSETQYF. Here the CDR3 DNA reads TGTGCCAGCAGCTTGGCCTGGAGGGGAGGGCCGTCGGAGACCCAGTACTTC.

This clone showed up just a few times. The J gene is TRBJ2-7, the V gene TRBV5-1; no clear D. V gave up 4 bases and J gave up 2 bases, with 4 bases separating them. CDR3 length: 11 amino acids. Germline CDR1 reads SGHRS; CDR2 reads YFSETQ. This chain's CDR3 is CASSDTYEQYF. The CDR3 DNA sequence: TGCGCCAGCAGCGACACCTACGAGCAGTACTTC.

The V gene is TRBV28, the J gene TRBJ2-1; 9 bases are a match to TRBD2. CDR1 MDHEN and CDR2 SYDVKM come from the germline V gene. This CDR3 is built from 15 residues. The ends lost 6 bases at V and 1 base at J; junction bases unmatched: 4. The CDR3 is CASSMTSGSYNEQFF. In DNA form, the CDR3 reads TGTGCCAGCAGCATGACTAGCGGATCCTACAATGAGCAGTTCTTC.

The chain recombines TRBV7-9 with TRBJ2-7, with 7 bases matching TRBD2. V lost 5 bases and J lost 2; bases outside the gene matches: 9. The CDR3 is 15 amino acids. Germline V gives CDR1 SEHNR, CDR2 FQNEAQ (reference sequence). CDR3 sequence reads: CASSPLAASAYEQYF. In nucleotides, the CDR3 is TGTGCCAGCAGCCCCCTAGCGGCCTCCGCCTACGAGCAGTACTTC.

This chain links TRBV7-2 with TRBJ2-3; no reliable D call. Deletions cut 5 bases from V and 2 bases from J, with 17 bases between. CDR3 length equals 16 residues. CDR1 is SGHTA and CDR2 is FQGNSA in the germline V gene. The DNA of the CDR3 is TGTGCCAGCAGCCTCCGTCGGATAGCCCTCACAGATACGCAGTATTTT. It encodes CASSLRRIALTDTQYF.

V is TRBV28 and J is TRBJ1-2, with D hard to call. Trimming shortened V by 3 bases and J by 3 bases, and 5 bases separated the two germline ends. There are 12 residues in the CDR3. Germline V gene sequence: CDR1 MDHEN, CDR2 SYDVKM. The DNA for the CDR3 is TGTGCCAGCAGTTTTCCGTACTATGGCTACACCTTC. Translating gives CASSFPYYGYTF.

CDR3 nucleotide sequence: TGTGCCACCAGCAGAACGGGAAGTTTGAGCAATCAGCCCCAGCATTTT. It translates to CATSRTGSLSNQPQHF. J is TRBJ1-5 and V is TRBV15, with no clear D. Germline V gene sequence: CDR1 LNHNV, CDR2 YYDKDF (reference sequence). Trimming took off 2 bases at V and 1 base at J, with 12 bases between the two ends. This CDR3 has 16 residues.

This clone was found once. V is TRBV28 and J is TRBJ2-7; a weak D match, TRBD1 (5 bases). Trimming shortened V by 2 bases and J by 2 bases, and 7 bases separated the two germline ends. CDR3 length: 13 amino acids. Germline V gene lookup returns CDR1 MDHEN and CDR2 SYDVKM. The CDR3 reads CASSLGATYEQYF. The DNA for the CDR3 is TGTGCCAGCAGTTTAGGGGCTACCTACGAGCAGTACTTC.

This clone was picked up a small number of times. Written as DNA, the CDR3 is TGTGCCAGCAGCTTAGCTGCGGCGACTACCGGGGAGCTGTTTTTT. Translating it yields CASSLAAATTGELFF. The chain uses TRBV7-9 and TRBJ2-2; D uncertain. This CDR3 is built from 15 residues. Trimming removed 0 bases at V and 5 bases at J, with 10 bases between. CDR1 and CDR2 from the germline V gene are SEHNR and FQNEAQ (reference sequence).

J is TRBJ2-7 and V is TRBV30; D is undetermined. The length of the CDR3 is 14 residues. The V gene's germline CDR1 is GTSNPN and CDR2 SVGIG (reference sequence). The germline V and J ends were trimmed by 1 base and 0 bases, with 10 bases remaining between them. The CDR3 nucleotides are TGTGCCTGGAGTGGAGCTGAGAGCTCCTACGAGCAGTACTTC. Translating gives CAWSGAESSYEQYF.

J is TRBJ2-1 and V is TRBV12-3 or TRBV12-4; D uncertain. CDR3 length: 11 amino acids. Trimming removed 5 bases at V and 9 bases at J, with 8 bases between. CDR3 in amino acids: CASSVRAEQFF. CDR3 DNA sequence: TGTGCCAGCAGTGTCCGAGCTGAGCAGTTCTTC.

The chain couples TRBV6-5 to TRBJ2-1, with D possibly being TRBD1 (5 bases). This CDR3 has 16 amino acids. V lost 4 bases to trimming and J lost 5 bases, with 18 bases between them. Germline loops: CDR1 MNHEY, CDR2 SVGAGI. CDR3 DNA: TGTGCCAGCAGTTTTTTACCAGGGTGGAACGACAATGAGCAGTTCTTC. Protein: CASSFLPGWNDNEQFF.

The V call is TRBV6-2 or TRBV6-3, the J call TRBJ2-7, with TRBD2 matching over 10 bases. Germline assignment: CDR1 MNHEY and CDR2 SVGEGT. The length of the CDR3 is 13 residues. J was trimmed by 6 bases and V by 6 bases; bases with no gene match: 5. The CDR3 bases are TGTGCCAGCAGCGAGCGGGAGGGCCTCGAGCAGTACTTC. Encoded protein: CASSEREGLEQYF.

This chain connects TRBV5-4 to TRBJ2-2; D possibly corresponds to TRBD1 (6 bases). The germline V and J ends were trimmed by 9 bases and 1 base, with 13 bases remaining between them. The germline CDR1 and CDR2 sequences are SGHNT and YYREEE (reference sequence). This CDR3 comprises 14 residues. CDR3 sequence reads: CATGWGRNTGELFF. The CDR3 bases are TGTGCCACGGGCTGGGGGCGGAACACCGGGGAGCTGTTTTTT.

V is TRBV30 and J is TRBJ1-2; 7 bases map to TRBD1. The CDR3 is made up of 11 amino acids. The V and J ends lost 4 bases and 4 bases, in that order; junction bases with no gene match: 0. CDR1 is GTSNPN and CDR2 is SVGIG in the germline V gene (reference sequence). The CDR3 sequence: CAWTGGYGYTF. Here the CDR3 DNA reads TGTGCCTGGACAGGGGGCTATGGCTACACCTTC.

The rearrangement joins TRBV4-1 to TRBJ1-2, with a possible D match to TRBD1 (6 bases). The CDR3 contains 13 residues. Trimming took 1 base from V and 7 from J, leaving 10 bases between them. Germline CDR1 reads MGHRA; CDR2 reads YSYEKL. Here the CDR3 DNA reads TGCGCCAGCAGCCAAGGGGCCAGGGGTGGCTACACCTTC. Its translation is CASSQGARGGYTF.

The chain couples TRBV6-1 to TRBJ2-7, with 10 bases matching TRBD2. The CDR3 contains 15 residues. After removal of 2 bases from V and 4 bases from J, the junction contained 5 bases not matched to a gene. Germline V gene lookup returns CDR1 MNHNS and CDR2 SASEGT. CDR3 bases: TGTGCCAGCAGTGAAACGGCTAGCGGGGGTTACGAGCAGTACTTC. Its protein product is CASSETASGGYEQYF.

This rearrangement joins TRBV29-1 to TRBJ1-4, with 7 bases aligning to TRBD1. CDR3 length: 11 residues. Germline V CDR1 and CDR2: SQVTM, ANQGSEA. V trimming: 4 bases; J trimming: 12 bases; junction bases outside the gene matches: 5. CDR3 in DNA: TGCAGCGTTGGCCGGGACAGAGAACTGTTTTTT. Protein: CSVGRDRELFF.

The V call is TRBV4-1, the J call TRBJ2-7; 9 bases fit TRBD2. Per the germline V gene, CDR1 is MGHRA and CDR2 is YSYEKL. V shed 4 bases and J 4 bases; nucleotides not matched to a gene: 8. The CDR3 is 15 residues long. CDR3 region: CASSLLAGGGYEQYF. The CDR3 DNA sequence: TGCGCCAGCAGCCTATTGGCGGGAGGGGGATACGAGCAGTACTTC.